These 25 T cell receptor beta chains came from one sample sequenced in a study of T cell changes during pregnancy in multiple sclerosis. Sequencing used immunoSEQ multiplex PCR; TCRdb keeps in-frame clones, though not all of them. The sample has tens of thousands of clones, 75% to 95% seen once. Material: CD8+ T cells from peripheral blood mononuclear cells, obtained before pregnancy. These TCRs come from a female donor with multiple sclerosis, enrolled in a pregnancy study.

The chain couples TRBV10-3 to TRBJ1-2; 9 bases are a match to TRBD1. CDR3 length: 14 amino acids. After removal of 2 bases from V and 2 bases from J, the junction contained 0 bases not matched to a gene. CDR1 and CDR2 from the germline V gene are ENHRY and SYGVKD. CDR3 bases: TGTGCCATCAGTGAGGGGACAGGGAACTATGGCTACACCTTC. Translated: CAISEGTGNYGYTF.

The chain carries TRBV7-9 and TRBJ1-5; TRBD1 matches at 7 bases. With 6 bases clipped from V and 1 base from J, the junction kept 6 bases outside the gene matches. The germline V gene encodes CDR1 SEHNR and CDR2 FQNEAQ (reference sequence). The CDR3 sequence is 15 residues long. The DNA for the CDR3 is TGTGCCAGCAGTCGGACAGGCTTGAGCAATCAGCCCCAGCATTTT. Protein product: CASSRTGLSNQPQHF.

The chain links TRBV27 to TRBJ1-1; D is unclear. The V end was cut by 5 bases, the J end by 4 bases, with 17 bases between. The CDR3 is 15 residues long. Germline lookup yields CDR1 MNHEY and CDR2 SMNVEV (reference sequence). This CDR3 reads CASSHLDGLGTEAFF. DNA of the CDR3: TGTGCCAGCAGTCATCTAGACGGATTGGGCACTGAAGCTTTCTTT.

The chain combines TRBV9 with TRBJ1-1, with D perhaps TRBD1 (6 bases). In germline, CDR1 is SGDLS, CDR2 YYNGEE. The CDR3 is 16 amino acids. Trimming cost V 3 bases and J 0 bases, with 15 bases left between them. In nucleotides, the CDR3 is TGTGCCAGCAGCGAAACAGGGTCTCCCATGAACACTGAAGCTTTCTTT. Its translation: CASSETGSPMNTEAFF.

The V and J genes are TRBV14 and TRBJ2-5; a possible D gene is TRBD1 (6 bases). V dropped 3 bases and J dropped 5 bases, with 16 bases sitting between them. Per germline, CDR1 SGHDN and CDR2 FVKESK. The CDR3 has 15 amino acids. The CDR3 protein is CASSHLAPTGETQYF. As DNA, the CDR3 is TGTGCCAGCAGCCACCTAGCCCCCACAGGGGAGACCCAGTACTTC.

This chain joins TRBV6-5 and TRBJ2-7, with D possibly being TRBD2 (6 bases). The CDR3 extends over 15 amino acids. Looked up from germline, CDR1 is MNHEY and CDR2 is SVGAGI. Trimming removed 7 bases at V and 4 bases at J, with 20 bases between. The CDR3 spells CASTPVGTGDYEQYF. CDR3 sequence (DNA): TGTGCCAGCACCCCTGTCGGGACGGGGGATTACGAGCAGTACTTC.

The chain joins TRBV9 to TRBJ2-2; the D gene is possibly TRBD1 (6 bases). Germline V gene sequence: CDR1 SGDLS, CDR2 YYNGEE. Trimming took off 0 bases at V and 2 bases at J, with 14 bases between the two ends. CDR3 size: 17 residues. The CDR3 DNA reads TGTGCCAGCAGCGTAGACATCGCAGGGGTTAACACCGGGGAGCTGTTTTTT. Its protein is CASSVDIAGVNTGELFF.

This clone was observed once. This chain uses TRBV14 with TRBJ1-2; weak D call: TRBD1 (6 bases). Per germline, CDR1 SGHDN and CDR2 FVKESK. Trimming cost V 6 bases and J 8 bases, with 10 bases left between them. This CDR3 has 11 residues. CDR3 sequence reads: CASSPGGGYTF. As DNA, the CDR3 is TGTGCCAGCAGTCCTGGGGGCGGCTACACCTTC. Full variable domain (rest looked up from reference TRBV14 and TRBJ1-2): EAGVTQFPSHSVIEKGQTVTLRCDPISGHDNLYWYRRVMGKEIKFLLHFVKESKQDESGMPNNRFLAERTGGTYSTLKVQPAELEDSGVYFCASSPGGGYTFGSGTRLTVV.

The chain joins TRBV27 to TRBJ2-1; D call uncertain. Germline loops: CDR1 MNHEY, CDR2 SMNVEV (reference sequence). Trimming cost V 2 bases and J 5 bases, with 7 bases left between them. CDR3 length equals 13 residues. The chain's CDR3 is CASSLTIHNEQFF. The CDR3 DNA is TGTGCCAGCAGTTTAACTATCCACAATGAGCAGTTCTTC.

V and J are TRBV7-2 and TRBJ1-5; 7 bases match TRBD1. Per the germline V gene, CDR1 is SGHTA and CDR2 is FQGNSA. The CDR3 consists of 14 residues. After removal of 6 bases from V and 0 bases from J, the junction contained 2 bases not matched to a gene. This CDR3 reads CASRTGYSNQPQHF. Here the CDR3 DNA reads TGTGCCAGCAGGACAGGGTATAGCAATCAGCCCCAGCATTTT.

The chain carries TRBV6-5 and TRBJ2-6, with TRBD1 identical over 10 bases. The germline V gene encodes CDR1 MNHEY and CDR2 SVGAGI. CDR3 size: 16 residues. The J segment lost 1 base and the V segment lost 4 bases, leaving 1 base of the junction unmatched. CDR3 residues: CASSWTGGSGANVLTF. DNA for the CDR3: TGTGCCAGCAGTTGGACAGGGGGTTCTGGGGCCAACGTCCTGACTTTC.

The J gene is TRBJ1-1, the V gene TRBV5-1, with TRBD1 matching over 8 bases. Unmatched junction bases numbered 5, after V lost 4 bases and J lost 0 bases. CDR3 length equals 15 residues. CDR1 and CDR2 (germline): SGHRS, YFSETQ. The CDR3 bases are TGCGCCAGCAGCACCTGGACAGGGATGAACACTGAAGCTTTCTTT. This encodes CASSTWTGMNTEAFF.

CDR3: CASSLPGNTIYF. The CDR3 nucleotides are TGTGCCAGTAGTCTACCGGGAAACACCATATATTTT. The V and J genes are TRBV19 and TRBJ1-3; no clear D. Trimming pared 5 bases from V and 4 bases from J, leaving 6 bases between. This CDR3 region has 12 residues. Per germline, CDR1 LNHDA and CDR2 SQIVND (reference sequence).

The chain carries TRBV11-2 and TRBJ2-5; D possibly corresponds to TRBD2 (5 bases). CDR1 and CDR2 from the germline V gene are SGHAT and FQNNGV. This CDR3 is built from 15 residues. Trimming pared 0 bases from V and 5 bases from J, leaving 13 bases between. In DNA form, the CDR3 reads TGTGCCAGCAGCTTAGATTATGGGGAGATGGAGACCCAGTACTTC. Amino acid sequence: CASSLDYGEMETQYF.

This rearrangement joins TRBV9 to TRBJ1-6; no definite D call. This CDR3 has 14 residues. Trimming left V 4 bases short and J 7 bases short, with 12 bases between. Germline values: CDR1 SGDLS, CDR2 YYNGEE. CDR3 bases: TGTGCCAGCAGCATAAGTTCCGGGAATTCACCCCTCCACTTT. Its protein is CASSISSGNSPLHF.

In its sample, this clone was seen a few times. The chain combines TRBV9 with TRBJ1-6; TRBD1 matches at 9 bases. The CDR3 contains 14 residues. Germline V gene data show CDR1 as SGDLS and CDR2 as YYNGEE. V shed 6 bases, J shed 9 bases, and the junction held 7 bases outside the gene matches. In DNA, the CDR3 is TGTGCCAGCATGACGGGACAGGGTCCTTCACCCCTCCACTTT. This gives the protein CASMTGQGPSPLHF.

The rearrangement uses TRBV27 and TRBJ1-6; 7 positions agree with TRBD1. Germline CDR1 MNHEY, CDR2 SMNVEV (reference sequence). This CDR3 has 14 residues. J was trimmed by 10 bases and V by 5 bases; bases with no gene match: 8. The CDR3 DNA reads TGTGCCAGCAGTAACAGGGGTGAGGGCTCACCCCTCCACTTT. This codes for CASSNRGEGSPLHF.

To note about this clone: The germline gene is not matched at one end of the junction; a read error may be the cause. The chain joins TRBV4-1 to TRBJ1-2; 12 nucleotides line up with TRBD1. The CDR3 is made up of 14 amino acids. In germline, CDR1 is MGHRA, CDR2 YSYEKL. DNA of the CDR3: TGCGTCAGCAGTCAGGGACAGGGGGCAGAAGGCTACACCTTC. This translates into CVSSQGQGAEGYTF.

This clone appeared once. The V and J genes are TRBV21-1 and TRBJ2-3; the DNA was not compared with TRBD1, the D call given in the table. TRBV21-1 is listed as a pseudogene. The CDR3 is 15 residues long. The CDR3: CASSKNKQGVHTQYF. CDR3 sequence (DNA): TGTGCCAGCAGCAAAAATAAACAGGGGGTTCATACGCAGTATTTT.

V and J are TRBV13 and TRBJ1-5; D might be TRBD1 (5 bases). The CDR3 sequence is 16 residues long. Trimming shortened V by 0 bases and J by 0 bases, and 9 bases separated the two germline ends. CDR1 is PRHDT and CDR2 is FYEKMQ in the germline V gene (reference sequence). As DNA, the CDR3 is TGTGCCAGCAGCTTAGGCGGGGGGAATAGCAATCAGCCCCAGCATTTT. Translating it yields CASSLGGGNSNQPQHF.

The chain has TRBV27 and TRBJ1-1; D gene unclear. CDR1 is MNHEY and CDR2 is SMNVEV in the germline V gene (reference sequence). The V end lost 0 bases, the J end lost 1 base, and 9 bases lay between the germline ends. The CDR3 covers 15 residues. CDR3 loop: CASSLSFRGNTEAFF. CDR3 sequence (DNA): TGTGCCAGCAGTTTATCATTCCGGGGGAACACTGAAGCTTTCTTT.

The chain is built from TRBV27 and TRBJ2-7; 8 bases match TRBD2. V lost 3 bases to trimming and J lost 2 bases; unmatched junction nucleotides: 3. The CDR3 extends over 14 amino acids. The V gene's germline CDR1 is MNHEY and CDR2 SMNVEV (reference sequence). The CDR3 is CASSFLGGAYEQYF. The CDR3 DNA reads TGTGCCAGCAGTTTTCTCGGGGGGGCCTACGAGCAGTACTTC.

The chain combines TRBV29-1 with TRBJ1-2; no clear D gene. There are 11 residues in the CDR3. In germline, CDR1 is SQVTM, CDR2 ANQGSEA. Trimming removed 7 bases from V and 7 bases from J, with 13 bases in between. DNA for the CDR3: TGCAGCGCTGACACCAACGGTGGCTACACCTTC. It is translated as CSADTNGGYTF.

V and J are TRBV19 and TRBJ1-1, with unresolved D. The CDR3 is 13 amino acids. Germline-derived CDR1 and CDR2 are LNHDA and SQIVND (reference sequence). V was cut by 3 bases and J by 8 bases, with 13 bases left in between. CDR3 sequence: CASSITPGSEAFF. In nucleotides, the CDR3 is TGTGCCAGTAGTATTACTCCCGGGTCCGAAGCTTTCTTT.

A note on this clone: Distinct nucleotide sequences in the sample also encode this CDR3. The rearrangement uses TRBV13 and TRBJ1-1, with no clear D. This CDR3 has 15 amino acids. CDR1 and CDR2 from the germline V gene are PRHDT and FYEKMQ (reference sequence). With 0 bases removed from V and 0 bases from J, the gap between germline ends came to 8 bases. The CDR3 reads CASSLGPGLNTEAFF. CDR3 DNA sequence: TGTGCCAGCAGCTTAGGTCCAGGTCTGAACACTGAAGCTTTCTTT.